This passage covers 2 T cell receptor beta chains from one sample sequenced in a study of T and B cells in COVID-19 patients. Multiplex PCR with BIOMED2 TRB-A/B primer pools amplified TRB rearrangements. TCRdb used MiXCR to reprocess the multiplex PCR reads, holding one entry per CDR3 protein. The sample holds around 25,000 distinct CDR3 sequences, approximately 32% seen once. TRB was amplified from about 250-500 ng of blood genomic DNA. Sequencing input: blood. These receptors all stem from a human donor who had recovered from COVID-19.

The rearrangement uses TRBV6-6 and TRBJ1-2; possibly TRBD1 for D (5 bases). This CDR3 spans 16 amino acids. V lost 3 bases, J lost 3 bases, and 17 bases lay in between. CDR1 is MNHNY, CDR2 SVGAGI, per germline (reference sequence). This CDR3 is CASSYGRGSEDYGYTF. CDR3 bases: TGTGCCAGCAGTTATGGTAGGGGCTCGGAGGACTATGGCTACACCTTC.

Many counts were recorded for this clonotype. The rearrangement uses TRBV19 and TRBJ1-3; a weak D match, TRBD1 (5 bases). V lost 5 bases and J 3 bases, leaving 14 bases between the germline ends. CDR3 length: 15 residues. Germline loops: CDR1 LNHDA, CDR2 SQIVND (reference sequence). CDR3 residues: CASSRDGEVGNTIYF. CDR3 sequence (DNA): TGTGCCAGTAGTCGGGACGGTGAAGTTGGAAACACCATATATTTT.